A single T cell receptor beta chain is shown here with its context. The data belong to a study of blood T cell repertoires in COVID-19. Study summary: Specimens from acute and convalescent COVID-19 originated in the United States, Italy and Spain. T cells, B-cell-depleted T cells, or PBMCs supplied cDNA or gDNA.

After removal of 3 bases from V and 0 bases from J, the junction contained 0 bases not matched to a gene. Per the germline V gene, CDR1 is SEHNR and CDR2 is FQNEAQ (reference sequence). The CDR3 loop spans 14 amino acids. Sequenced by immunoSEQ multiplex PCR; TCRdb stores in-frame clones only, minus some. The sample lists under 300,000 clones, roughly 90% occurring once. The age range of participants was about 18 to 95 years, with residence in under 25 US areas. Clinical history reported by participants formed the basis on which cohorts were assigned. The chain has TRBV7-9 and TRBJ1-1, with 8 bases that match TRBD1. What was sequenced was PBMCs or T cells enriched from blood (not recorded which). This sequence originates from a woman aged 25 to 39 with acute COVID-19. The CDR3 nucleotides read TGTGCCAGCAGCTTGGGACAGGTGAACACTGAAGCTTTCTTT. This gives the protein CASSLGQVNTEAFF.